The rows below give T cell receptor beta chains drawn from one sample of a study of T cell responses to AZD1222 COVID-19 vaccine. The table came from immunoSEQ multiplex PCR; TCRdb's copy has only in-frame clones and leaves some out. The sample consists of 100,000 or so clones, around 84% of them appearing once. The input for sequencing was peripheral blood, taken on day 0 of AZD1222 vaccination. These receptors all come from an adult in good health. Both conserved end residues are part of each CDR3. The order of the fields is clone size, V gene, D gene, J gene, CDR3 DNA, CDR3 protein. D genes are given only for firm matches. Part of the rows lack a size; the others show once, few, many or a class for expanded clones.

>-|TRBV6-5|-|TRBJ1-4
TGTGCCACCGAGGAGTATTTCGGTGAAAAACTGTTTTTT
CATEEYFGEKLFF
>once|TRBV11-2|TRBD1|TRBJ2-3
TGTGCCAGCAGCGCGTACCAGGGACAGGGAAATTTT
CASSAYQGQGNF
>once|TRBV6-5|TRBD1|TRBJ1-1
TGTGCCAGCAGCAACGCCGGGACAGGGGTCAAAGCTGCTTTCTTT
CASSNAGTGVKAAFF
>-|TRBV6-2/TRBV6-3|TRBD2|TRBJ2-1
TGTGCCAGCAGTTACTCCCTTCTCGCGGGAGTTACCTACAATGAGCAGTTCTTC
CASSYSLLAGVTYNEQFF
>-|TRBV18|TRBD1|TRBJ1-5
TGTGCCAGCTCACCGATGGGACAGGGGGAGCCCCAGCATTTT
CASSPMGQGEPQHF
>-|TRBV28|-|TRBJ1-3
TGTGCCAGCAGTTCCCCCCCGGGACCTGGAAACACCATATATTTT
CASSSPPGPGNTIYF
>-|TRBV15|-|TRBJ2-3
TGTGCCACCAGCAAAGGACAGAGCACAGATACGCAGTATTTT
CATSKGQSTDTQYF
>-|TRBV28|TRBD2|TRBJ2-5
TGTGCCAGCAGCAGTAGCGGGAGGGCCGATTTTGAGACCCAGTACTTC
CASSSSGRADFETQYF
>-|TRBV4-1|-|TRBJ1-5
TGCGCCAGCAGCCCTTGGACAGCAGATCAGCCCCAGCATTTT
CASSPWTADQPQHF
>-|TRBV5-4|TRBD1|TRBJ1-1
TGTGCCAGCAGCGCGGCAGGAGGGGGCACCTTTGGCGCAGCTTTCTTT
CASSAAGGGTFGAAFF
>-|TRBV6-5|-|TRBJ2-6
TGTGCCAGCAAACCGGGCTCTGGGGCCAACGTCCTGACTTTC
CASKPGSGANVLTF
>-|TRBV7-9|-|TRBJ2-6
TGTGCCAGCAGCTTACTGGGCCCTGGGGCCAACGTCCTGACTTTC
CASSLLGPGANVLTF
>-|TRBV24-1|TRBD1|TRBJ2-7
TGTGCCACCAGTGACCGGGGACAGTCCTACGAGCAGTACTTC
CATSDRGQSYEQYF
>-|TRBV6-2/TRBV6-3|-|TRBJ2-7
TGTGCCAGCAGTTCACCGGGACGCCTCTCCTACGAGCAGTACTTC
CASSSPGRLSYEQYF
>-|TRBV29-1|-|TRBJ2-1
TGCAGCGTTGCCATCGGGACAAAATACAATGAGCAGTTCTTC
CSVAIGTKYNEQFF
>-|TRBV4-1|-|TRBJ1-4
TGCGCCAGCAGCCAAGAATCCCCGTCTCGCCGGGTCGCCGCGTCGGGTGAAAAACTGTTTTTT
CASSQESPSRRVAASGEKLFF
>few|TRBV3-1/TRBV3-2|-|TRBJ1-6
TGTGCCAGCAGCCTAGGGACGCCCGGTATAGGGTCACCCCTCCACTTT
CASSLGTPGIGSPLHF
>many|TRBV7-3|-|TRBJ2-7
TGTGCCAGCAGCCCATCCGTCACCACGAGATCCGAGCAGTACTTC
CASSPSVTTRSEQYF
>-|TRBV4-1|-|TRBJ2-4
TGCGCCAGCAGCCATCCTGGGTTAGGGGGAGATCCCAAAAACATTCAGTACTTC
CASSHPGLGGDPKNIQYF
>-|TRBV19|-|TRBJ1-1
TGTGCCAGTCGCGACAGAATGAACACTGAAGCTTTCTTT
CASRDRMNTEAFF
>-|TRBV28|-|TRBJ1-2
TGTGCCAGCAGTTTAGGTATGCGAGGCTACACCTTC
CASSLGMRGYTF
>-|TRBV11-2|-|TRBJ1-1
TGTGCCAGCAGCTCCCTCAGGGGCGGTGAAGCTTTCTTT
CASSSLRGGEAFF
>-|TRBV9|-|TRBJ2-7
TGTGCCAGCAGCGTAGGGCAGGGAAACTCCCTGGGGTACGAGCAGTACTTC
CASSVGQGNSLGYEQYF
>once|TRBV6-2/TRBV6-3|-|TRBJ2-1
TGTGCCAGCAGTTACGGGGTTGAGCAGTTCTTC
CASSYGVEQFF
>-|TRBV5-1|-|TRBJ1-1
TGCGCCAGCAGCATAGCTCTCACTCATATTGAAGCTTTCTTT
CASSIALTHIEAFF
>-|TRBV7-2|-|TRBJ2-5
TGTGCCAGCAGCTACCACCTCGGAGGCGGGGAGACCCAGTACTTC
CASSYHLGGGETQYF
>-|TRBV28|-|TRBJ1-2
TGTGCCAGCAGTACTCAGACCAGCGGCTACACCTTC
CASSTQTSGYTF
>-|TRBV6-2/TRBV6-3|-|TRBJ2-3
TGTGCCAGCAGTTTCCTAGCGAGCTTCACAGATACGCAGTATTTT
CASSFLASFTDTQYF